The 32 T cell receptor beta chains presented below share a single source sample, sequenced in a study of blood T cell repertoires in COVID-19. The method was immunoSEQ multiplex PCR; TCRdb's version includes in-frame clones alone and lacks a portion of them. The sample has approximately 90,000 clones; 65% to 90% are singletons. Sequenced sample: peripheral blood. These receptors were taken from a man older than 75 with active or convalescent COVID-19.

The chain has TRBV6-5 and TRBJ1-6, with a possible D match to TRBD1 (5 bases). CDR1 is MNHEY, CDR2 SVGAGI, per germline. The CDR3 length is 14 residues. Trimming shortened V by 7 bases and J by 9 bases, and 16 bases separated the two germline ends. CDR3 protein: CASTTTGWGSPLHF. For the CDR3, the DNA is TGTGCCAGCACCACTACAGGTTGGGGTTCACCCCTCCACTTT.

This rearrangement joins TRBV28 to TRBJ1-2; the match to TRBD1 covers 10 bases. Trimming removed 4 bases from V and 8 bases from J; junction bases left unmatched: 7. The CDR3 totals 14 residues. The germline gives CDR1 MDHEN, CDR2 SYDVKM. The chain's CDR3 is CASSSPGQGRGYTF. Written as DNA, the CDR3 is TGTGCCAGCAGTTCGCCGGGACAGGGGAGAGGCTACACCTTC.

This chain links TRBV9 with TRBJ2-5, with D hard to call. Trimming cost V 4 bases and J 4 bases, with 8 bases left between them. CDR1 and CDR2 from the germline V gene are SGDLS and YYNGEE. The CDR3 consists of 12 residues. Here the CDR3 reads CASSPRGETQYF. The DNA for the CDR3 is TGTGCCAGCAGCCCCCGCGGAGAGACCCAGTACTTC.

V is TRBV6-5 and J is TRBJ1-1; weak D call: TRBD1 (5 bases). There are 16 residues in the CDR3. Trimming left V 2 bases short and J 5 bases short, with 18 bases between. Germline V gene lookup returns CDR1 MNHEY and CDR2 SVGAGI. DNA of the CDR3: TGTGCCAGCAGTTACCGGCTTGACAGTCGACAAACTGAAGCTTTCTTT. This gives the protein CASSYRLDSRQTEAFF.

V is TRBV27 and J is TRBJ2-1; 11 positions match TRBD1. The germline V gene has CDR1 MNHEY and CDR2 SMNVEV (reference sequence). CDR3 length equals 16 residues. V lost 5 bases, J lost 2 bases, and 5 bases stayed unmatched. CDR3 sequence (DNA): TGTGCCAGCAGTGTCCGGACAGGGGGCGCCTACAATGAGCAGTTCTTC. It is translated as CASSVRTGGAYNEQFF.

This sequence joins TRBV28 and TRBJ2-7; 8 nucleotides agree with TRBD1. The germline gives CDR1 MDHEN, CDR2 SYDVKM. Unmatched junction bases numbered 7, after V lost 6 bases and J lost 6 bases. The CDR3 contains 13 residues. The DNA for the CDR3 is TGTGCCAGCAGGCAGGGGGCGGACACCGAGCAGTACTTC. It translates to CASRQGADTEQYF.

The J gene is TRBJ1-4, the V gene TRBV19; TRBD1 might be the D (6 bases). V dropped 7 bases and J dropped 10 bases, with 19 bases sitting between them. The CDR3 is 14 residues long. CDR1 is LNHDA and CDR2 is SQIVND in the germline V gene (reference sequence). The CDR3 sequence is CASTTGREVGKLFF. CDR3 DNA sequence: TGTGCCAGTACGACAGGCAGAGAGGTCGGAAAACTGTTTTTT. Complete variable domain (other parts from reference TRBV19 and TRBJ1-4): DGGITQSPKYLFRKEGQNVTLSCEQNLNHDAMYWYRQDPGQGLRLIYYSQIVNDFQKGDIAEGYSVSREKKESFPLTVTSAQKNPTAFYLCASTTGREVGKLFFGSGTQLSVL.

J is TRBJ2-5 and V is TRBV5-1; 7 bases agree with TRBD2. The V and J ends lost 2 bases and 1 base, in that order; junction bases with no gene match: 2. CDR1 and CDR2 (germline): SGHRS, YFSETQ. This CDR3 is 14 amino acids long. In DNA form, the CDR3 reads TGCGCCAGCAGCTTTGCTAGCGGCCAAGAGACCCAGTACTTC. Translation: CASSFASGQETQYF.

This clone was counted a few times. This chain joins TRBV7-6 and TRBJ2-7; 8 bases match TRBD2. Trimming removed 4 bases from V and 2 bases from J; junction bases left unmatched: 7. CDR1 and CDR2 (germline): SGHVS, FNYEAQ. The CDR3 is 15 residues long. This CDR3 is CASSSTSGPPYEQYF. As DNA, the CDR3 is TGTGCCAGCAGCTCCACTAGCGGACCCCCCTACGAGCAGTACTTC.

The CDR3 nucleotides are TGCGCCAGCAGCTTGGTAGCCGGAGAGCAGTACTTC. Amino acid sequence: CASSLVAGEQYF. The chain uses TRBV5-1 and TRBJ2-7; no clear D. V shed 0 bases and J shed 7 bases, with 8 bases lying between them. CDR1 and CDR2 from the germline V gene are SGHRS and YFSETQ. This CDR3 is built from 12 residues.

This chain links TRBV6-2 or TRBV6-3 with TRBJ2-3, with TRBD1 matching over 9 bases. Germline V gene sequence: CDR1 MNHEY, CDR2 SVGEGT. This CDR3 region has 16 residues. The J segment lost 3 bases and the V segment lost 2 bases, leaving 6 bases of the junction unmatched. The CDR3 loop is CASSYEDRGWTDTQYF. The CDR3 DNA reads as TGTGCCAGCAGTTACGAGGACAGGGGATGGACAGATACGCAGTATTTT.

V is TRBV19 and J is TRBJ1-1; D is unresolved. The germline gives CDR1 LNHDA, CDR2 SQIVND (reference sequence). Trimming stripped 6 bases from V and 5 bases from J, with 13 bases between. The CDR3 has 13 amino acids. The CDR3 DNA sequence: TGTGCCAGTAGCAAAGCCCCACGGACTGAAGCTTTCTTT. It yields the protein CASSKAPRTEAFF. The whole variable domain, remainder taken from reference TRBV19 and TRBJ1-1, is DGGITQSPKYLFRKEGQNVTLSCEQNLNHDAMYWYRQDPGQGLRLIYYSQIVNDFQKGDIAEGYSVSREKKESFPLTVTSAQKNPTAFYLCASSKAPRTEAFFGQGTRLTVV.

This chain uses TRBV7-8 with TRBJ2-1, with 13 bases that match TRBD2. The CDR3 length is 16 residues. The trim removed 5 bases at V and 7 bases at J, leaving 8 bases unmatched. CDR1 is SGHVS and CDR2 is FQNEAQ in the germline V gene. This chain's CDR3 is CASSRDQLAGGNEQFF. CDR3 in DNA: TGTGCCAGCAGCCGAGACCAACTAGCGGGAGGGAATGAGCAGTTCTTC.

In DNA, the CDR3 is TGTGCCAGCAGCGTAGAGGGAGGGGCTGGCTACACCTTC. This gives the protein CASSVEGGAGYTF. The chain employs TRBV9 and TRBJ1-2; a possible D gene is TRBD1 (5 bases). V lost 0 bases, J lost 7 bases, and 10 bases lay in between. In germline, CDR1 is SGDLS, CDR2 YYNGEE. The CDR3 totals 13 residues.

This clone has only a few counts. CDR3 region: CASSQSTGTSGTNEQFF. The CDR3, as DNA: TGTGCCAGCAGCCAATCAACCGGGACTAGCGGGACCAATGAGCAGTTCTTC. The chain uses TRBV4-2 and TRBJ2-1; 13 bases are shared with TRBD2. This CDR3 has 17 amino acids. With 2 bases clipped from V and 6 bases from J, the junction kept 7 bases outside the gene matches. Germline loops: CDR1 LGHNA, CDR2 YNFKEQ.

V gene TRBV11-2 combines with J gene TRBJ1-3, with no clear D. Trimming stripped 2 bases from V and 0 bases from J, with 8 bases between. The CDR3 sequence is 15 residues long. Per the germline V gene, CDR1 is SGHAT and CDR2 is FQNNGV. The CDR3, as DNA: TGTGCCAGCAGCTTATTTAGCAGCTCTGGAAACACCATATATTTT. It yields the protein CASSLFSSSGNTIYF.

The chain's CDR3 is CASSRKTNSNQPQHF. The CDR3 DNA reads TGTGCCAGCAGCCGCAAGACAAATAGCAATCAGCCCCAGCATTTT. This chain uses TRBV5-6 with TRBJ1-5; the D is unclear. V was shortened by 4 bases and J by 0 bases, with 11 bases between the two germline ends. CDR3 length: 15 residues. Germline-derived CDR1 and CDR2 are SGHDT and YYEEEE.

This clone was counted only a few times. This chain uses TRBV11-2 with TRBJ2-7, with TRBD1 matching over 7 bases. The CDR3 is 13 residues long. Looked up from germline, CDR1 is SGHAT and CDR2 is FQNNGV. V shed 4 bases and J 3 bases; nucleotides not matched to a gene: 3. DNA of the CDR3: TGTGCCAGCAGCTCGGGACAGATCTACGAGCAGTACTTC. This gives the protein CASSSGQIYEQYF.

V and J are TRBV9 and TRBJ2-1, with D possibly being TRBD2 (6 bases). CDR3 length: 14 amino acids. Germline CDR1 and CDR2: SGDLS and YYNGEE. The V end was cut by 7 bases, the J end by 4 bases, with 15 bases between. CDR3 sequence: CASGAGISYNEQFF. CDR3 coding DNA: TGTGCCAGCGGTGCGGGAATTTCGTACAATGAGCAGTTCTTC.

The chain joins TRBV12-1 to TRBJ2-1; the D call TRBD2 from the table was never checked on the DNA. TRBV12-1 is classified as a pseudogene. The CDR3 loop spans 15 amino acids. The CDR3 protein is CASSALAGVYNEQFF. The DNA of the CDR3 is TGTGCCAGCAGCGCCCTAGCGGGAGTCTACAATGAGCAGTTCTTC.

This chain joins TRBV5-1 and TRBJ1-2; perhaps TRBD1 as D (5 bases). The V gene lost 2 bases and the J gene lost 8 bases, with 28 bases spanning the gap. From germline, CDR1 is SGHRS and CDR2 YFSETQ. The CDR3 spans 18 residues. The CDR3 region has the DNA TGCGCCAGCAGCTTCGGCGGGACGGCGGGGTCGGAGGCCCGCGGCTACACCTTC. Translation gives CASSFGGTAGSEARGYTF.

The genes are TRBV6-2 or TRBV6-3 and TRBJ2-7; a weak D match, TRBD2 (6 bases). Germline assignment: CDR1 MNHEY and CDR2 SVGEGT. This CDR3 comprises 13 residues. V lost 4 bases, J lost 3 bases, and 10 bases lay in between. The CDR3 nucleotides read TGTGCCAGCAGTTGGGGGAGGATCTACGAGCAGTACTTC. Its protein product is CASSWGRIYEQYF.

The chain recombines TRBV6-2 or TRBV6-3 with TRBJ2-5; TRBD2 matches 11 bases. The length of the CDR3 is 15 residues. Germline V gene lookup returns CDR1 MNHEY and CDR2 SVGEGT. Trimming cost V 6 bases and J 4 bases; bases outside gene matches: 7. In DNA, the CDR3 is TGTGCCAGCAGCCAAGGGACTAGCGGCTTAGAGACCCAGTACTTC. Protein sequence: CASSQGTSGLETQYF.

The chain is built from TRBV28 and TRBJ1-2; 10 nucleotides match TRBD1. The CDR3 loop spans 16 amino acids. V dropped 7 bases and J dropped 8; count of bases not matched to a gene: 16. The germline CDR1 and CDR2 sequences are MDHEN and SYDVKM. CDR3: CASKETGGGLSRGYTF. The CDR3 region has the DNA TGTGCCAGCAAGGAGACAGGGGGCGGTCTTTCGAGGGGCTACACCTTC.

The V gene is TRBV19, the J gene TRBJ2-7; D may be TRBD2 (6 bases). V was clipped by 3 bases and J by 0 bases, with 12 bases between them. Germline V gives CDR1 LNHDA, CDR2 SQIVND (reference sequence). CDR3 size: 15 residues. The CDR3 spells CASSIGGRSSYEQYF. CDR3 nucleotides: TGTGCCAGTAGTATTGGAGGGAGAAGCTCCTACGAGCAGTACTTC.

The chain combines TRBV3-1 (or the pseudogene TRBV3-2) with TRBJ1-3, with unresolved D. Germline V gene lookup returns CDR1 LGHDT and CDR2 YNNKEL (reference sequence). Trimming left V 2 bases short and J 4 bases short, with 6 bases between. The CDR3 runs 13 residues. The CDR3 sequence: CASSQSQGNTIYF. For the CDR3, the DNA is TGTGCCAGCAGCCAATCCCAGGGAAACACCATATATTTT.

The chain is built from TRBV15 and TRBJ1-1; TRBD1 agrees at 8 bases. The V and J ends lost 5 bases and 5 bases, in that order; junction bases with no gene match: 7. The CDR3 is made up of 14 amino acids. Germline CDR1 and CDR2: LNHNV and YYDKDF (reference sequence). The CDR3 loop reads CATSLDRVVTEAFF. The CDR3 bases are TGTGCCACCAGCTTGGACAGGGTGGTAACTGAAGCTTTCTTT.

V is TRBV30 and J is TRBJ2-5; 7 nucleotides agree with TRBD1. J lost 7 bases, V lost 2 bases, and 4 bases had no gene match. There are 12 residues in the CDR3. CDR1 and CDR2 from the germline V gene are GTSNPN and SVGIG (reference sequence). The chain's CDR3 is CAWSPGGSTQYF. DNA of the CDR3: TGTGCCTGGAGTCCAGGGGGTTCGACCCAGTACTTC.

The rearrangement links TRBV25-1 to TRBJ2-7, with 13 bases fitting TRBD2. CDR1 MGHDK and CDR2 SYGVNS come from the germline V gene. The length of the CDR3 is 16 residues. V lost 1 base, J lost 3 bases, and 3 bases stayed unmatched. The CDR3 DNA reads TGTGCCAGCAGTGAATCCAGGACTAGCGGGGGCTACGAGCAGTACTTC. Encoded protein: CASSESRTSGGYEQYF.

The V call is TRBV2, the J call TRBJ2-5; D perhaps matches TRBD1 (6 bases). Germline V gene data show CDR1 as SNHLY and CDR2 as FYNNEI. V lost 6 bases, J lost 4 bases, and 18 bases lay in between. The CDR3 runs 15 residues. The CDR3 loop reads CASRTQGSSGETQYF. DNA of the CDR3: TGTGCCAGCAGGACACAGGGTTCTTCGGGAGAGACCCAGTACTTC.

The CDR3, as DNA: TGTGCCAGCAGTGATGGACAGGTTGGCGAGCAGTACTTC. This encodes CASSDGQVGEQYF. This sequence joins TRBV25-1 and TRBJ2-7, with 7 positions matching TRBD1. This CDR3 contains 13 residues. Germline V gene lookup returns CDR1 MGHDK and CDR2 SYGVNS. V shed 3 bases and J 6 bases; nucleotides not matched to a gene: 5.

The CDR3 nucleotides are TGTGCCAGCAGCTTAGGACAGGGTTTCACTGAAGCTTTCTTT. Protein sequence: CASSLGQGFTEAFF. The chain has TRBV7-3 and TRBJ1-1, with 8 bases fitting TRBD1. V was clipped by 2 bases and J by 4 bases; unmatched bases: 3. In germline, CDR1 is SGHTA, CDR2 FQGTGA. The CDR3 has 14 residues. Full variable domain (rest looked up from reference TRBV7-3 and TRBJ1-1): GAGVSQTPSNKVTEKGKYVELRCDPISGHTALYWYRQSLGQGPEFLIYFQGTGAADDSGLPNDRFFAVRPEGSVSTLKIQRTERGDSAVYLCASSLGQGFTEAFFGQGTRLTVV.